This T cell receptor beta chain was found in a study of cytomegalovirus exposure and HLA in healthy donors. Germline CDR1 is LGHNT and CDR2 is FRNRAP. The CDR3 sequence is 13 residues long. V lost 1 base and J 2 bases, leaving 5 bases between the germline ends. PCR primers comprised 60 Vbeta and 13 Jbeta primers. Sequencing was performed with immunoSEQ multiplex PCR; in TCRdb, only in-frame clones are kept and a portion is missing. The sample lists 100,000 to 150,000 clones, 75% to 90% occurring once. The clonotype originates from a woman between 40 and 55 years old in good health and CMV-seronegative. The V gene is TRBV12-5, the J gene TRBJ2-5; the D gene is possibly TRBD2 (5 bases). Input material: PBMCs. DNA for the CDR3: TGTGCTAGTGGTTTGGGGACTCAAGAGACCCAGTACTTC. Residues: CASGLGTQETQYF.